This is a list of T cell receptor beta chains from one sample in a study of cytomegalovirus exposure and HLA in healthy donors. This table comes from immunoSEQ multiplex PCR, and its TCRdb copy is limited to in-frame clones, with some not included. The sample lists roughly 76,000 clones, nearly 95% occurring once. The material sequenced was PBMCs. The origin of the receptors is a man younger than 35 in good health and CMV-seropositive. The CDR3 runs from the conserved cysteine through the conserved F or W. D genes are given only for firm matches. Not all rows give a size; the values are once, few, many and, for expanded clones, a class.

clone size	D gene	V gene	J gene	CDR3 protein	CDR3 DNA
NA	NA	TRBV6-5	TRBJ1-2	CASSYYPGDGYTF	TGTGCCAGCAGTTACTATCCAGGGGACGGCTACACCTTC
once	TRBD2	TRBV10-1	TRBJ2-1	CASSESEREGINEQFF	TGCGCCAGCAGTGAGTCGGAGCGGGAGGGCATTAATGAGCAGTTCTTC
once	NA	TRBV5-1	TRBJ2-7	CAGDFEQYF	TGCGCCGGAGACTTCGAGCAGTACTTC
NA	TRBD1	TRBV10-1	TRBJ2-2	CASSEQGLNTGELFF	TGCGCCAGCAGTGAACAGGGGTTGAACACCGGGGAGCTGTTTTTT
NA	NA	TRBV28	TRBJ2-7	CASSSPDWTDKSVSYEQYF	TGTGCCAGCAGTTCGCCCGATTGGACAGACAAGTCGGTCTCCTACGAGCAGTACTTC
once	TRBD2	TRBV6-1	TRBJ2-7	CASRDLSGIAYEQYF	TGTGCCAGCAGGGACCTCAGCGGGATCGCCTACGAGCAGTACTTC
NA	TRBD2	TRBV9	TRBJ2-3	CASSSRRDYLNF	TGTGCCAGCAGCTCTAGACGGGACTACCTAAATTTT
NA	NA	TRBV5-6	TRBJ2-6	CASSFELDRTFSSANVLTF	TGTGCCAGCAGCTTTGAGCTAGACAGGACTTTTTCTTCGGCCAACGTCCTGACTTTC
NA	NA	TRBV28	TRBJ2-7	CASSSGWETDSYEQYF	TGTGCCAGCAGTTCGGGGTGGGAGACGGACTCCTACGAGCAGTACTTC
NA	NA	TRBV6-5	TRBJ1-5	CASSPRDQPQHF	TGTGCCAGCAGCCCCCGCGATCAGCCCCAGCATTTT
NA	TRBD2	TRBV5-4	TRBJ2-3	CASSLVGRAGVTTDTQYF	TGTGCCAGCAGCTTGGTGGGCCGTGCGGGAGTTACGACAGATACGCAGTATTTT
NA	TRBD1	TRBV28	TRBJ2-3	CASSSQDRATDTQYF	TGTGCCAGCAGTTCCCAGGACAGGGCCACAGATACGCAGTATTTT
NA	NA	TRBV5-1	TRBJ2-1	CASSLSLTVDEQFF	TGCGCCAGCAGCTTGAGTCTAACGGTCGATGAGCAGTTCTTC
NA	TRBD1	TRBV5-6	TRBJ2-3	CASSRTGTDTQYF	TGTGCCAGCAGCCGGACAGGGACAGATACGCAGTATTTT
NA	NA	TRBV23-1	TRBJ2-1	CASSPIPDRTSYNEQFF	TGCGCCAGCAGCCCGATCCCGGACAGAACTAGCTACAATGAGCAGTTCTTC
NA	TRBD2	TRBV10-1	TRBJ2-2	CASSQLLAGGPGELFF	TGCGCCAGCAGTCAGTTGCTAGCGGGAGGACCCGGGGAGCTGTTTTTT
NA	NA	TRBV6-1	TRBJ1-5	CASSEAPGGNEPQHF	TGTGCCAGCAGTGAAGCGCCTGGGGGCAACGAGCCCCAGCATTTT
NA	NA	TRBV6-6	TRBJ1-1	CASSYGRVNTEAFF	TGTGCCAGCAGTTACGGCAGGGTGAACACTGAAGCTTTCTTT
NA	TRBD2	TRBV2	TRBJ2-3	CASRPGTSGRGGDTQYF	TGTGCCAGCAGGCCCGGGACTAGCGGGAGGGGAGGAGATACGCAGTATTTT
NA	TRBD2	TRBV29-1	TRBJ2-1	CSVDKLADSNEQFF	TGCAGCGTTGATAAGCTAGCGGACTCTAATGAGCAGTTCTTC
NA	NA	TRBV6-6	TRBJ2-2	CASRQQGTNTGELFF	TGTGCCAGCAGGCAACAGGGTACGAACACCGGGGAGCTGTTTTTT
NA	NA	TRBV6-5	TRBJ1-1	CASSYSFGGEAFF	TGTGCCAGCAGTTACTCGTTCGGGGGTGAAGCTTTCTTT
once	TRBD1	TRBV5-1	TRBJ1-2	CASSATPGGAYGYTF	TGCGCCAGCAGCGCCACTCCAGGGGGCGCCTATGGCTACACCTTC
NA	NA	TRBV10-2	TRBJ2-2	CASSESRAGELFF	TGCGCCAGCAGTGAGTCCCGGGCCGGGGAGCTGTTTTTT
NA	TRBD1	TRBV4-1	TRBJ1-4	CASSSMGTGEKLFF	TGCGCCAGCAGCTCTATGGGGACAGGAGAAAAACTGTTTTTT
NA	TRBD1	TRBV5-1	TRBJ2-7	CASSSAGTGSREQYF	TGCGCCAGCAGCTCGGCCGGGACAGGGTCGCGTGAGCAGTACTTC
NA	NA	TRBV7-8	TRBJ2-7	CASSLTLSGQYF	TGTGCCAGCAGCCTTACCTTGTCCGGGCAGTACTTC
NA	NA	TRBV18	TRBJ2-7	CASSPQGSPYEQYF	TGTGCCAGCTCACCCCAGGGAAGTCCCTACGAGCAGTACTTC
NA	NA	TRBV6-5	TRBJ1-1	CASSENARRKAFF	TGTGCCAGCAGTGAAAATGCTAGGCGGAAAGCTTTCTTT
NA	NA	TRBV9	TRBJ2-7	CASSVGGGTLSYEQYF	TGTGCCAGCAGCGTAGGGGGCGGGACGCTCTCCTACGAGCAGTACTTC
NA	TRBD2	TRBV4-1	TRBJ2-5	CASSQVPSGVRETQYF	TGCGCCAGCAGCCAAGTGCCTAGCGGGGTAAGAGAGACCCAGTACTTC
NA	NA	TRBV20-1	TRBJ1-2	CSAYKSYGYTF	TGCAGTGCTTACAAAAGCTATGGCTACACCTTC
NA	NA	TRBV7-8	TRBJ1-1	CASVTGFSGTEAFF	TGTGCCAGCGTTACAGGGTTTTCAGGCACTGAAGCTTTCTTT
NA	TRBD2	TRBV5-4	TRBJ2-1	CASSPGSPSGSINEQFF	TGTGCCAGCAGCCCTGGTAGTCCTAGCGGGAGTATCAATGAGCAGTTCTTC
NA	TRBD2	TRBV7-2	TRBJ2-7	CASSWFSGRGGYEQYF	TGTGCCAGCAGCTGGTTTAGCGGGAGGGGCGGATACGAGCAGTACTTC
NA	NA	TRBV30	TRBJ1-2	CAWSPGGRVGYTF	TGTGCCTGGAGCCCGGGGGGGCGGGTTGGCTACACCTTC
NA	NA	TRBV5-8	TRBJ1-1	CASSLDRNTEAFF	TGTGCCAGCAGCTTGGATAGGAACACTGAAGCTTTCTTT
NA	TRBD2	TRBV14	TRBJ2-5	CASSLRGAGLFKETQYF	TGTGCCAGCAGCTTGCGGGGGGCGGGATTATTCAAGGAGACCCAGTACTTC
once	NA	TRBV7-9	TRBJ1-1	CASRAGYGTEAFF	TGTGCCAGCAGGGCGGGTTACGGCACTGAAGCTTTCTTT
NA	NA	TRBV6-5	TRBJ2-7	CASSFLQGTAYEQYF	TGTGCCAGCAGTTTCTTACAGGGAACGGCCTACGAGCAGTACTTC
NA	NA	TRBV27	TRBJ1-4	CASSSLRGWEKLFF	TGTGCCAGCAGTAGCCTCCGGGGTTGGGAAAAACTGTTTTTT
NA	TRBD1	TRBV6-6	TRBJ1-1	CASSPGQGPGTEAFF	TGTGCCAGCAGTCCTGGACAGGGCCCAGGCACTGAAGCTTTCTTT
NA	TRBD1	TRBV28	TRBJ2-4	CASRQGVGAKNIQYF	TGTGCCAGCAGACAGGGGGTCGGAGCCAAAAACATTCAGTACTTC
NA	TRBD2	TRBV5-1	TRBJ2-3	CASSFGTSGSTDTQYF	TGCGCCAGCAGCTTTGGGACTAGCGGGAGCACAGATACGCAGTATTTT
NA	NA	TRBV14	TRBJ2-1	CASSRSGNSYNEQFF	TGTGCCAGCAGCCGTTCGGGGAACTCCTACAATGAGCAGTTCTTC
NA	TRBD2	TRBV27	TRBJ2-2	CASSLLLANPGELFF	TGTGCCAGCAGTTTGTTACTAGCGAATCCCGGGGAGCTGTTTTTT
NA	NA	TRBV6-1	TRBJ1-5	CASGNRDSNQPQHF	TGTGCCAGCGGGAACAGGGATAGCAATCAGCCCCAGCATTTT
NA	TRBD2	TRBV10-3	TRBJ2-7	CAISGGLAELYEQYF	TGTGCCATCAGTGGGGGACTAGCGGAACTCTACGAGCAGTACTTC
NA	TRBD1	TRBV29-1	TRBJ2-7	CSPPGQGSYEQYF	TGCAGCCCTCCAGGACAGGGTTCCTACGAGCAGTACTTC
NA	TRBD2	TRBV2	TRBJ2-2	CASTPGGGELFF	TGTGCCAGCACCCCGGGGGGCGGGGAGCTGTTTTTT